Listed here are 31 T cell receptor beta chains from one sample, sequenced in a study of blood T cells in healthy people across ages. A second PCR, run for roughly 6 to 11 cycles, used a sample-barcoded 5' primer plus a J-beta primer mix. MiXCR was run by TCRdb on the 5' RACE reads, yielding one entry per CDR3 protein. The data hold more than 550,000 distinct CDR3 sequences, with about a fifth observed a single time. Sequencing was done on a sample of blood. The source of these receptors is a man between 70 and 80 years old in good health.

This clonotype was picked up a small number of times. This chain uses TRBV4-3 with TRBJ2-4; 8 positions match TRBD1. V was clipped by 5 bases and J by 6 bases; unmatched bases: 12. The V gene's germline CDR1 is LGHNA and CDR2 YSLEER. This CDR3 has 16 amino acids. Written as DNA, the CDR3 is TGCGCCAGCAGCTATAGCCCGCAGGGGGCTGGAAACATTCAGTACTTC. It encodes CASSYSPQGAGNIQYF.

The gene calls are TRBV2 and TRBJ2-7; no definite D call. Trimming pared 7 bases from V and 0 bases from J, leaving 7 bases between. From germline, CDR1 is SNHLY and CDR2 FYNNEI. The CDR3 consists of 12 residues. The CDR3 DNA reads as TGTGCCAGCACCTTATCCTCCTACGAGCAGTACTTC. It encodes CASTLSSYEQYF.

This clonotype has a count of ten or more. The CDR3 reads CASSRQVGNTGELFF. The CDR3 DNA reads as TGTGCCAGCAGTCGACAGGTTGGGAACACCGGGGAGCTGTTTTTT. The chain joins TRBV12-3 or TRBV12-4 to TRBJ2-2; tentative D call: TRBD1 (6 bases). This CDR3 spans 15 amino acids. The V end was cut by 5 bases, the J end by 1 base, with 11 bases between.

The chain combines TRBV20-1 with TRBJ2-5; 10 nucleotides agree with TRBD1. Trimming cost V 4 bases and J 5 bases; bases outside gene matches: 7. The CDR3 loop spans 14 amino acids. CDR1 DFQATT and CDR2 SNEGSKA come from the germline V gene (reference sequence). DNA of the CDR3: TGCAGTGCTATAGGGACAGGGGTATCGGAGACCCAGTACTTC. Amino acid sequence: CSAIGTGVSETQYF.

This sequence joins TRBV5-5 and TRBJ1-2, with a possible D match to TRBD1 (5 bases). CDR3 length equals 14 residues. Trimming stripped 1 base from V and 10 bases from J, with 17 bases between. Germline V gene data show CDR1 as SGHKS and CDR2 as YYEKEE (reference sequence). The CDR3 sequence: CASSLQGVKDDYTF. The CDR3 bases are TGTGCCAGCAGCTTGCAGGGAGTCAAGGATGACTACACCTTC. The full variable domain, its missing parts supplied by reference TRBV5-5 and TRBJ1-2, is DAGVTQSPTHLIKTRGQQVTLRCSPISGHKSVSWYQQVLGQGPQFIFQYYEKEERGRGNFPDRFSARQFPNYSSELNVNALLLGDSALYLCASSLQGVKDDYTFGSGTRLTVV.

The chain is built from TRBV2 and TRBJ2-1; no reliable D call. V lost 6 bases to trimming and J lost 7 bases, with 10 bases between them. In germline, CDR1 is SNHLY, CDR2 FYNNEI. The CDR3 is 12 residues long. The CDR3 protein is CASSISRNEQFF. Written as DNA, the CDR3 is TGTGCCAGCAGCATATCCCGAAATGAGCAGTTCTTC.

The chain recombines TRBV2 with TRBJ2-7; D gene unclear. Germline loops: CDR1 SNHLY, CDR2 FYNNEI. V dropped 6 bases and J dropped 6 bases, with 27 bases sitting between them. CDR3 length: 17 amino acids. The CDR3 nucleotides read TGTGCCAGCAGCCCACGACCTATAAGTCGAGTCGGGTGCGAGCAGTACTTC. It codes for CASSPRPISRVGCEQYF.

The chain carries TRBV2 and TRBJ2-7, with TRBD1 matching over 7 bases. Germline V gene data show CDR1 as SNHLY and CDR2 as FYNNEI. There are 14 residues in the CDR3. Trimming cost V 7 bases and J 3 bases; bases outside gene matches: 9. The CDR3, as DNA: TGTGCCAGCACCGGAGAGGGGGCCATCTACGAGCAGTACTTC. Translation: CASTGEGAIYEQYF.

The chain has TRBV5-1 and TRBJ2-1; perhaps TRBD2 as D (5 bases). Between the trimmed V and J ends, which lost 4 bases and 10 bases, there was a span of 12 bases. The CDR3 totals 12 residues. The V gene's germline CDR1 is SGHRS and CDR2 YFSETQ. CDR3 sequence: CASSIGLREQFF. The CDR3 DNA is TGCGCCAGCAGCATCGGACTCAGGGAGCAGTTCTTC.

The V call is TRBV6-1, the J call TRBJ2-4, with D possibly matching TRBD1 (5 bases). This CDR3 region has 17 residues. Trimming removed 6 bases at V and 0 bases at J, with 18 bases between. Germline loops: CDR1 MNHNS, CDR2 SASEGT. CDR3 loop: CASRGDSLTLAKNIQYF. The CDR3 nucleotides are TGTGCCAGCAGAGGAGACAGCCTCACCCTAGCCAAAAACATTCAGTACTTC.

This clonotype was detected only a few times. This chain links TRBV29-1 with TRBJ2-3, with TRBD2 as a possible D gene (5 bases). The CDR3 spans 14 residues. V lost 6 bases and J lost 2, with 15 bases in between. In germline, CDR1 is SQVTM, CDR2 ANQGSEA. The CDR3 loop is CSVGIGGSTDTQYF. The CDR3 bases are TGCAGCGTCGGTATTGGAGGTTCCACAGATACGCAGTATTTT.

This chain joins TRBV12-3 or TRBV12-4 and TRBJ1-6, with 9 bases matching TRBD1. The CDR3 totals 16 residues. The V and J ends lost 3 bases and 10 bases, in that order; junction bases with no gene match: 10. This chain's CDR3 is CASSFRAGQGKSPLHF. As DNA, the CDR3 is TGTGCCAGCAGTTTCAGGGCGGGACAGGGTAAATCACCCCTCCACTTT.

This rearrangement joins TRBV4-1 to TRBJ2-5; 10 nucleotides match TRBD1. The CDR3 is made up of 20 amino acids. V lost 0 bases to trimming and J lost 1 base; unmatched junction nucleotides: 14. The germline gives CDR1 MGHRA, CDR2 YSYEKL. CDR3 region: CASSQDVPRGTGEPQETQYF. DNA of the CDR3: TGCGCCAGCAGCCAAGATGTACCCCGCGGGACAGGGGAACCCCAAGAGACCCAGTACTTC.

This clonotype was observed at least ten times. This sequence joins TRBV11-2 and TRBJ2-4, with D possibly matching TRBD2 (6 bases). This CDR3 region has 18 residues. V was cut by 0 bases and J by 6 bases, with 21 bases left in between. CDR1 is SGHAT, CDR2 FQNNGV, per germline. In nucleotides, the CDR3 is TGTGCCAGCAGCTTAGATCTCCGTGGGACTGCGCGTGGAAACATTCAGTACTTC. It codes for CASSLDLRGTARGNIQYF.

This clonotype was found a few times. CDR3 sequence (DNA): TGCGCCAGCAGCCAACCGGACAGGATCAATGAAGCTTTCTTT. Its translation: CASSQPDRINEAFF. The chain recombines TRBV4-1 with TRBJ1-1, with 7 bases lining up with TRBD1. CDR3 length: 14 residues. CDR1 MGHRA and CDR2 YSYEKL come from the germline V gene. V dropped 2 bases and J dropped 7; count of bases not matched to a gene: 7.

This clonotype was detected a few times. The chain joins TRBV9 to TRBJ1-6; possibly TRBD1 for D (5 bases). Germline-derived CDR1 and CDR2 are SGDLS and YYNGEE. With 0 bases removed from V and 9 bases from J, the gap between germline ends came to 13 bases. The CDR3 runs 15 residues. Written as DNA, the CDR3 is TGTGCCAGCAGCGTAGATAGCCACGGGGCTTCACCCCTCCACTTT. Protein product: CASSVDSHGASPLHF. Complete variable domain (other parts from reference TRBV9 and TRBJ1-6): DSGVTQTPKHLITATGQRVTLRCSPRSGDLSVYWYQQSLDQGLQFLIQYYNGEERAKGNILERFSAQQFPDLHSELNLSSLELGDSALYFCASSVDSHGASPLHFGNGTRLTVT.

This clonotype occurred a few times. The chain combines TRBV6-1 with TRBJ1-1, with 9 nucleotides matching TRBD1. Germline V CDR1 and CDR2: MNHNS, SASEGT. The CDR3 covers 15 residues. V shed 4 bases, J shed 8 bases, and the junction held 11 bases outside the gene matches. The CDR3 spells CASSVGGQGPKEAFF. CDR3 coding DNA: TGTGCCAGCAGTGTGGGCGGACAGGGGCCGAAGGAAGCTTTCTTT.

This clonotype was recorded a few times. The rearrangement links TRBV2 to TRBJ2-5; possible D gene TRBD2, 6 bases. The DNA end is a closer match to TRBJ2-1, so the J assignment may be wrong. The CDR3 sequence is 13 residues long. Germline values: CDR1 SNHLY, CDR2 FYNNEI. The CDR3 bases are TGTGCCAACCCGTCCCCGGGAGTTGGTGAGCAGTTCTTC. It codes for CANPSPGVGEQFF.

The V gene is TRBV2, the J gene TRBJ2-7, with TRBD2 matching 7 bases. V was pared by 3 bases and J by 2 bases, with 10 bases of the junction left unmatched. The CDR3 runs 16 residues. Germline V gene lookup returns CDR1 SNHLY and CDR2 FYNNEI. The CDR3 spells CASSETGLTHTYEQYF. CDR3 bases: TGTGCCAGCAGTGAGACGGGACTAACTCACACCTACGAGCAGTACTTC. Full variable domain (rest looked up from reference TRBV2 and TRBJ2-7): EPEVTQTPSHQVTQMGQEVILRCVPISNHLYFYWYRQILGQKVEFLVSFYNNEISEKSEIFDDQFSVERPDGSNFTLKIRSTKLEDSAMYFCASSETGLTHTYEQYFGPGTRLTVT.

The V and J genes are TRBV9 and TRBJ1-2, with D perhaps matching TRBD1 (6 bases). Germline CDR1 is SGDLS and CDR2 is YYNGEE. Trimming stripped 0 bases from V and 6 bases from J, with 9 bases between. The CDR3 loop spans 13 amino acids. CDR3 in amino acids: CASSVVGTNGYTF. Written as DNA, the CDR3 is TGTGCCAGCAGCGTAGTGGGGACAAATGGCTACACCTTC.

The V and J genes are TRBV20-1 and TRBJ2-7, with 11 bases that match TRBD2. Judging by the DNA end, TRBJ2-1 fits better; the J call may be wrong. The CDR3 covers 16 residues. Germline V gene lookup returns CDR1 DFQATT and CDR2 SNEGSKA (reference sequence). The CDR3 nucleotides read TGCAGTGCTGTTCATAGCGGGGGGGTATACTACAATGAGCAGTTCTTC. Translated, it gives CSAVHSGGVYYNEQFF.

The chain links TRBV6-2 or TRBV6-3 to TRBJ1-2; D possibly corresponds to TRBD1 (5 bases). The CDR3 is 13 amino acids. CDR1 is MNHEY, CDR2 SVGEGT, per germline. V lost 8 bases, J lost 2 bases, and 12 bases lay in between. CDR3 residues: CASWGGENYGYTF. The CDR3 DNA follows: TGTGCCAGCTGGGGAGGGGAGAACTATGGCTACACCTTC.

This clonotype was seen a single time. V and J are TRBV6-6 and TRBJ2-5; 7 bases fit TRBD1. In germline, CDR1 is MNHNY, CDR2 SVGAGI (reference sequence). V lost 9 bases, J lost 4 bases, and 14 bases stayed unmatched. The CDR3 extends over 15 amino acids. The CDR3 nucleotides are TGTGCCAGTCAACCCCAAGGGGGCAGATTAGAGACCCAGTACTTC. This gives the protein CASQPQGGRLETQYF.

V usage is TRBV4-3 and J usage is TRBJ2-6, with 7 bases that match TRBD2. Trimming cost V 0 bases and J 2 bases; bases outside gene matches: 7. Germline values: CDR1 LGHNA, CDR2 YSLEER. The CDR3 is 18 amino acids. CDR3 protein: CASSQDGEGMTGANVLTF. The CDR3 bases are TGCGCCAGCAGCCAAGATGGGGAGGGGATGACTGGGGCCAACGTCCTGACTTTC.

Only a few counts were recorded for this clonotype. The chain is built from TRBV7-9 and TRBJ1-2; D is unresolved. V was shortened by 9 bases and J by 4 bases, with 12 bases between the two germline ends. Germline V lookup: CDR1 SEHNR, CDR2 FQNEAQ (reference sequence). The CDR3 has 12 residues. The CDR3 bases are TGTGCCAGTTCGACGGATTTCTATGGCTACACCTTC. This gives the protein CASSTDFYGYTF. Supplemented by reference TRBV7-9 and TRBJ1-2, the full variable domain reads DTGVSQNPRHKITKRGQNVTFRCDPISEHNRLYWYRQTLGQGPEFLTYFQNEAQLEKSRLLSDRFSAERPKGSFSTLEIQRTEQGDSAMYLCASSTDFYGYTFGSGTRLTVV.

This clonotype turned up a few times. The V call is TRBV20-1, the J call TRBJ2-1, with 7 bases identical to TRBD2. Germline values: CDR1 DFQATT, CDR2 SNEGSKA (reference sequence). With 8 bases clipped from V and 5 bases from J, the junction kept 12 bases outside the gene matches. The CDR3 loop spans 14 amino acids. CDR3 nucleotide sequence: TGCAGTCTGGTTGAGGCTAGCGGCCACAATGAGCAGTTCTTC. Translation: CSLVEASGHNEQFF.

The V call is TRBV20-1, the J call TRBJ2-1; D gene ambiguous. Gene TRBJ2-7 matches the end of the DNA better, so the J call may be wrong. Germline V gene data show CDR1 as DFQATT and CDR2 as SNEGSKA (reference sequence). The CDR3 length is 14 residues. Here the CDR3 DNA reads TGCAGTGCTATCTCCCGGGTTGGTGGCTACGAGCAGTACTTC. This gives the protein CSAISRVGGYEQYF.

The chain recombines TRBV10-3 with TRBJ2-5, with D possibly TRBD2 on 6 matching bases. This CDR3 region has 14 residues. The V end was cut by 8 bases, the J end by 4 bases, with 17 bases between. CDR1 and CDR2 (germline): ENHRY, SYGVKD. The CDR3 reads CAISSTSNGETQYF. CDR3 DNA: TGTGCCATCTCTTCGACTAGTAACGGAGAGACCCAGTACTTC.

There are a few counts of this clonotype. The CDR3 spells CASSFLTGVYTEAFF. The DNA for the CDR3 is TGTGCCAGCAGCTTCTTGACAGGGGTATACACTGAAGCTTTCTTT. The chain couples TRBV11-2 to TRBJ1-1, with TRBD1 matching over 8 bases. The CDR3 has 15 residues. The V gene end was trimmed by 3 bases and the J gene end by 3 bases; junction bases not matched to a gene: 6. Germline V gene data show CDR1 as SGHAT and CDR2 as FQNNGV.

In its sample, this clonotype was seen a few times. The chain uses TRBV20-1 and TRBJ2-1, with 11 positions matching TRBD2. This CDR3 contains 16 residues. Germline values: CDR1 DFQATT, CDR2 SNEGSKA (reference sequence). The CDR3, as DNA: TGCAGGGTCCCGGGACTAGCGGTTAGCTCCTACAATGAGCAGTTCTTC. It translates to CRVPGLAVSSYNEQFF.

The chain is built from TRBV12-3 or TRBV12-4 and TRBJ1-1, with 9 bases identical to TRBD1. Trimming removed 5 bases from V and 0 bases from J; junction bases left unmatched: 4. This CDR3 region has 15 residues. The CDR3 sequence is CASSGTGTMNTEAFF. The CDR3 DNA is TGTGCCAGCAGTGGGACAGGGACCATGAACACTGAAGCTTTCTTT.